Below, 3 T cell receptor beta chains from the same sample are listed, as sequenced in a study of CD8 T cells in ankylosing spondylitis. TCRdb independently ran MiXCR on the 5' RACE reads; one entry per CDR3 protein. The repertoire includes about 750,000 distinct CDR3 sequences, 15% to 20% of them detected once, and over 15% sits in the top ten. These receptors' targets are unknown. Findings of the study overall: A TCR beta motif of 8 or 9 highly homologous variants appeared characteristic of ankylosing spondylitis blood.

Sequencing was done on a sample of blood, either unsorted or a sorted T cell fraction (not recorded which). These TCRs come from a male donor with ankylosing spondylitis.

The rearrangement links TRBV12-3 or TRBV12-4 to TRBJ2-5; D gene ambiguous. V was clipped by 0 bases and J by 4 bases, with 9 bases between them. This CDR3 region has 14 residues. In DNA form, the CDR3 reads TGTGCCAGCAGTTTAGCGCAGAGTAGAGAGACCCAGTACTTC. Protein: CASSLAQSRETQYF.

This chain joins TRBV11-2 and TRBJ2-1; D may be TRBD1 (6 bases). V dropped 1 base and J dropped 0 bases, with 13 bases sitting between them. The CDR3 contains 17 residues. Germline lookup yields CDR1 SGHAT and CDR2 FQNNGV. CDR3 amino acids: CASSLVQGLSSYNEQFF. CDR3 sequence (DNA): TGTGCCAGCAGCTTAGTGCAGGGGCTAAGCTCCTACAATGAGCAGTTCTTC.

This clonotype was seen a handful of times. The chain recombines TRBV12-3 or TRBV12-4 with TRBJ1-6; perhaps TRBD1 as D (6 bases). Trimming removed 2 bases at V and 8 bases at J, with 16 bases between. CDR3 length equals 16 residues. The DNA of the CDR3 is TGTGCCAGCAGTTTACACTCCAGGTCAGGGGATTCACCCCTCCACTTT. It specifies CASSLHSRSGDSPLHF.